The present entry profiles one TCR beta chain with its context. The data originate from a study of T cell changes during pregnancy in multiple sclerosis. Repertoires were generated with immunoSEQ multiplex PCR, while TCRdb's copy carries only in-frame clones and drops some. Seen here are 15,000 to 20,000 clones, around nine tenths observed once, and the top ten hold approximately 1.4%. Per the germline V gene, CDR1 is LNHDA and CDR2 is SQIVND (reference sequence). Trimming removed 5 bases from V and 0 bases from J; junction bases left unmatched: 7. The CDR3 totals 17 residues. Sequenced here: CD4+ T cells from peripheral blood mononuclear cells, sampled in the first trimester of pregnancy. The V gene is TRBV19, the J gene TRBJ1-4; 9 bases match TRBD1. The origin of this receptor is a female donor in good health, enrolled as a control in a pregnancy study. The CDR3 protein is CASSVGQGSATNEKLFF. CDR3 nucleotide sequence: TGTGCCAGTAGTGTCGGACAGGGGAGTGCAACTAATGAAAAACTGTTTTTT.